By share, the clone carrying this T cell receptor (beta chain) counts as medium-sized (0.01 to 0.1%). Its antigen remains unidentified. Multiplex touch-down PCR with TRB-A/B primers amplified rearranged V-D-J TRB sequences. TCRdb fed the multiplex PCR reads into MiXCR, producing one record per CDR3 protein. The repertoire includes fewer than 3,000 distinct CDR3 sequences, approximately 24% of them detected once, and about an eighth sits in the top ten. The source of the sample is a study of T cell repertoires in aging, cancer and after chemotherapy. Study findings and constraints: In each cancer cohort, median generation probability increased across chemotherapy, suggesting thymic output rebounded.

Germline lookup yields CDR1 MNHEY and CDR2 SVGAGI. The CDR3 runs 14 residues. V was cut by 5 bases and J by 0 bases, with 7 bases left in between. TCR beta rearrangements were amplified from peripheral blood genomic DNA. The J gene is TRBJ1-4, the V gene TRBV6-5; D is perhaps TRBD1 (5 bases). The sequence came from a human donor with a solid tumor. What was sequenced was blood. CDR3 sequence: CASSDSATNEKLFF. CDR3 nucleotide sequence: TGTGCCAGCAGTGACAGTGCAACTAATGAAAAACTGTTTTTT.